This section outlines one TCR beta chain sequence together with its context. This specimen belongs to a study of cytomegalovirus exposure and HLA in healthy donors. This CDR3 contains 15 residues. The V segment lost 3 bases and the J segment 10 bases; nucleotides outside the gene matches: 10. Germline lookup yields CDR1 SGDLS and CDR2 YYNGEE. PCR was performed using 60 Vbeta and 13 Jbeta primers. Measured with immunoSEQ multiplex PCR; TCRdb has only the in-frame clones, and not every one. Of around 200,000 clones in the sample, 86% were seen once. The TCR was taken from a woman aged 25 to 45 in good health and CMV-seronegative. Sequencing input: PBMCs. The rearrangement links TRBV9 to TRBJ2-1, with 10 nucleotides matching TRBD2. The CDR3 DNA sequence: TGTGCCAGCAGCGGAGGGAGCGGGGGGGCGGAGGAGCAGTTCTTC. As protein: CASSGGSGGAEEQFF. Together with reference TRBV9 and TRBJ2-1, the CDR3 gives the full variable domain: DSGVTQTPKHLITATGQRVTLRCSPRSGDLSVYWYQQSLDQGLQFLIQYYNGEERAKGNILERFSAQQFPDLHSELNLSSLELGDSALYFCASSGGSGGAEEQFFGPGTRLTVL.